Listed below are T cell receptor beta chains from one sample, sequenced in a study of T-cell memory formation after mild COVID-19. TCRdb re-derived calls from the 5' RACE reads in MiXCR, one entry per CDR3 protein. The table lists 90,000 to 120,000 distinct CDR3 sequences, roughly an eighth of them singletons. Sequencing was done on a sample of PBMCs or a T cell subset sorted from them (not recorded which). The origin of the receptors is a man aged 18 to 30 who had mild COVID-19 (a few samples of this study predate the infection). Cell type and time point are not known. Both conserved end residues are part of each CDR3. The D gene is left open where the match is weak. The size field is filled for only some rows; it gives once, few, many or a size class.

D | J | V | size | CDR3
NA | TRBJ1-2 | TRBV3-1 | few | CASSQEGLPPGTF
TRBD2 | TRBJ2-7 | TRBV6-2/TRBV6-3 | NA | CASSYSPSGESYEQYF
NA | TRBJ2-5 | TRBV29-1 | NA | CSVEKGEETQYF
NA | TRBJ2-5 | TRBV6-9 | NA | CASSYAFAEYF
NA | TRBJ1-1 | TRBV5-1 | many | CASSLETAAGTEAFF
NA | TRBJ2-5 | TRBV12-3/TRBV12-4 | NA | CASSLNLPFQETQYF
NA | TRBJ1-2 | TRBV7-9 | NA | CASRRPPRDGYTF
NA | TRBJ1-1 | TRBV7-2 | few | CASSYPNSMNTEAFF
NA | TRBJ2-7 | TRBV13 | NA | CASSPDSSLDDEQYF
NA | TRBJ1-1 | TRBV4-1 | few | CASSQARLEQTEAFF
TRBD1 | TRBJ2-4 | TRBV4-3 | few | CASSFEVLSGGGNIQYF
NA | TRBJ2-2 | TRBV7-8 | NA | CASLDTGELFF
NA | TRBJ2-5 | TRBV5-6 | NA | CASSQDPGQETQYF
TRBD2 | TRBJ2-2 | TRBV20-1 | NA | CSARDGGLAGIDGELFF
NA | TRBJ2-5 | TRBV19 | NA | CASSIGRRPWGAQYF
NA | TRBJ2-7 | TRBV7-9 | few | CASSYSGVGGEQYF
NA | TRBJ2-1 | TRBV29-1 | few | CSVVVPGGDEQFF
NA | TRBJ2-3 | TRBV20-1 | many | CSARAPAGSRGAEPPDTQYF
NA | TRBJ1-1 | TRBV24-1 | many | CATSDGVAEAFF
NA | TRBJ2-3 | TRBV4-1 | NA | CASSQSSGATDTQYF
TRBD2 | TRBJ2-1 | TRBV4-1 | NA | CASSQAGGGYNEQFF
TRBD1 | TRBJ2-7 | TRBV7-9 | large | CASSALDRDTYEQYF
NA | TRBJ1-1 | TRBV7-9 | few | CASRTGSNTEAFF
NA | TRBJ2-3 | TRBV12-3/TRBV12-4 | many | CASSPKTGPDTQYF
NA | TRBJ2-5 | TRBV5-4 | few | CASSLEGFRETQYF
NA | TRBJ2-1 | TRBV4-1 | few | CASSHPRDSTYNEQFF
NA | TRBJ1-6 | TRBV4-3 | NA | CASSQDNAGGSPLHF
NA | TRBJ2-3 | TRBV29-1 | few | CSVRVGVTDTQYF
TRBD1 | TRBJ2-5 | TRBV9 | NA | CASSMGTGQETQYF
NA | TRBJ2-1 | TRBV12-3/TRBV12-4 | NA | CASSLAPGAPNNEQFF
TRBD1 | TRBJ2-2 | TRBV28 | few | CASTGQGNTGELFF
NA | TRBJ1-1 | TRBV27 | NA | CASSPSPGTRHEAFF
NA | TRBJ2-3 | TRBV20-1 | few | CSAPLDTQYF
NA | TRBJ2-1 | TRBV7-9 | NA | CASSLVGLYNEQFF
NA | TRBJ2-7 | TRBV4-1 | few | CASSQANGGEQYF
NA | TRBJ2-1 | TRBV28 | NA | CASSLWGDEFF
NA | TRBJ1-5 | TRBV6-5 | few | CASSSAGHQPQHF
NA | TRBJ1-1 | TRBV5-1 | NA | CASTPRGGTEAFF
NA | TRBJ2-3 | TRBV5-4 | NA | CASVGGDPPADTQYF
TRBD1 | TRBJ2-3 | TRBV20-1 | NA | CSAQGQVFTDTQYF
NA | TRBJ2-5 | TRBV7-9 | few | CASSLAMRRVQETQYF
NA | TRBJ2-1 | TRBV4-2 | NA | CASSQGGVRFF
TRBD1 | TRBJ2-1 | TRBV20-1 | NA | CSAVGTGAINEQFF
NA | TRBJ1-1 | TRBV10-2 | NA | CASNRGAGNTEAFF
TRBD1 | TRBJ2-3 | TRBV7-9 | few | CASSLPRQGPTDTQYF
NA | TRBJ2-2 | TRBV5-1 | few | CASSFGDGVAGELFF
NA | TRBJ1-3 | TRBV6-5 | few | CASSGNPGVGNTIYF
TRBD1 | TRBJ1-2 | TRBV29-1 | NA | CSARTGPYGYTF
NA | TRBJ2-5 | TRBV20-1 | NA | CSAPAPGSVGGQETQYF
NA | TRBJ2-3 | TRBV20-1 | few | CSARVEGLRYTQYF
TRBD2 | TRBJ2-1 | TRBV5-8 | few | CASSTGTSGPRASYNEQFF
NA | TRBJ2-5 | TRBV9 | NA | CASSVEYRPQETQYF
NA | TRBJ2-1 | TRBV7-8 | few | CASSRGADRFYNEQFF
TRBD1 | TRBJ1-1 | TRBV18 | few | CASSREQGAMDNIEAFF
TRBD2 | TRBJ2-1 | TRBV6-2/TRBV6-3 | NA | CASTSSGGTSSYNEQFF